Below, 7 T cell receptor beta chains from the same sample are listed, as sequenced in a study of T cell clonality in common variable immunodeficiency. The table came from immunoSEQ multiplex PCR; TCRdb's copy has only in-frame clones and leaves some out. Altogether 50,000 or so clones were found in the sample, and no singletons occur. Material: peripheral blood mononuclear cells. The receptors were gathered from a person aged 18 to 75 in good health.

The sample holds many counts of this clone. The DNA read from the CDR3 is TGCAGTGCCGGGACTAGCGGGGGCTGGGGAGATACG. This gives the protein CSAGTSGGWGDT. The whole CDR3 sequence is CSAGTSGGWGDTQYF. The V call is TRBV20-1, the J call TRBJ2-3; 14 bases match TRBD2. The read stops 3 residues short of the end of the CDR3; the missing end is completed from the germline J gene. V was pared by 6 bases and J by 5 bases, with 7 bases of the junction left unmatched. Germline CDR1 DFQATT, CDR2 SNEGSKA (reference sequence). There are 15 residues in the CDR3.

This clone was detected many times. The sequence runs out 3 residues before the end of the CDR3; the remainder is reconstructed from the germline J gene. The chain uses TRBV5-6 and TRBJ1-2; D not resolved. The germline CDR1 and CDR2 sequences are SGHDT and YYEEEE. V was pared by 4 bases and J by 4 bases, with 8 bases between. The CDR3 spans 12 residues. The CDR3 sequence is CASSTLSYGYTF. The covered CDR3 bases are TGTGCCAGCAGCACTCTTTCCTATGGC.

The table lists this clone with many counts. The sequence runs out 3 residues before the end of the CDR3; the remainder is reconstructed from the germline J gene. The gene calls are TRBV4-1 and TRBJ2-7; 14 bases are a match to TRBD2. V shed 2 bases and J 5 bases; nucleotides not matched to a gene: 2. The germline CDR1 and CDR2 sequences are MGHRA and YSYEKL. The CDR3 is 15 residues long. CDR3 protein: CASSQPGLAGDEQYF. The CDR3 DNA, read in part, is TGCGCCAGCAGCCAACCGGGACTAGCGGGAGACGAG.

Only a few counts were recorded for this clone. The read ends 3 residues before the CDR3 terminus; that terminus is restored from the germline J gene. V usage is TRBV2 and J usage is TRBJ2-5; a weak D match, TRBD2 (6 bases). Trimming pared 4 bases from V and 2 bases from J, leaving 20 bases between. The CDR3 covers 17 residues. Germline lookup yields CDR1 SNHLY and CDR2 FYNNEI. Incomplete CDR3 DNA: TGTGCCAGCAGTGTACACGGGAGAGGGGTAATACAAGAGACC. It translates to CASSVHGRGVIQET. The CDR3, in full, reads CASSVHGRGVIQETQYF. The whole variable domain, remainder taken from reference TRBV2 and TRBJ2-5, is EPEVTQTPSHQVTQMGQEVILRCVPISNHLYFYWYRQILGQKVEFLVSFYNNEISEKSEIFDDQFSVERPDGSNFTLKIRSTKLEDSAMYFCASSVHGRGVIQETQYFGPGTRLLVL.

To note about this clone: The CDR3 goes on 3 residues after the read ends, and that part is filled in from the germline J gene. The V call is TRBV5-3, the J call TRBJ2-7, with D maybe TRBD1 (6 bases). TRBV5-3 is designated an ORF whose function remains uncertain. The CDR3 is 12 residues long. Between the trimmed V and J ends, which lost 4 bases and 3 bases, there was a span of 8 bases. CDR3 sequence reads: CARSADSYEQYF. CDR3 DNA, as far as it was read: TGTGCCAGAAGCGCGGACAGCTACGAG.

This clone was detected many times. The read ends 3 residues early relative to the CDR3; the germline J gene fills the gap. The chain has TRBV6-1 and TRBJ1-6, with D perhaps TRBD1 (5 bases). Trimming took off 2 bases at V and 2 bases at J, with 10 bases between the two ends. From germline, CDR1 is MNHNS and CDR2 SASEGT. The CDR3 consists of 16 residues. The CDR3 spells CASSERGWAYNSPLHF. The DNA read from the CDR3 is TGTGCCAGCAGTGAAAGGGGCTGGGCCTATAATTCACCC.

This clone was observed a few times. The read terminates 3 residues ahead of where the CDR3 ends, so the germline J gene completes it. The chain carries TRBV11-3 and TRBJ2-3; no definite D call. CDR1 and CDR2 from the germline V gene are SGHNT and YENEEA. V was clipped by 1 base and J by 6 bases, with 11 bases between them. CDR3 size: 14 residues. The CDR3 sequence: CASSLGDDGDTQYF. The covered CDR3 bases are TGTGCCAGCAGCTTAGGAGATGACGGGGATACG.